Below, 20 T cell receptor beta chains from the same sample are listed, as sequenced in a study of blood T cell repertoires in COVID-19. Sequencing was performed with immunoSEQ multiplex PCR; in TCRdb, only in-frame clones are kept and a portion is missing. Of 200,000 to 250,000 clones in the sample, roughly nine tenths were seen once. Sequenced: PBMCs or T cells enriched from blood (not recorded which). These TCRs come from a woman aged 45-65 years in a cohort exposed to, infected with or recovered from COVID-19 (not recorded which).

This clone has a handful of counts. The J gene is TRBJ2-7, the V gene TRBV6-5; D possibly corresponds to TRBD1 (6 bases). CDR1 and CDR2 (germline): MNHEY, SVGAGI. With 1 base removed from V and 0 bases from J, the gap between germline ends came to 10 bases. The CDR3 is made up of 15 amino acids. CDR3 DNA: TGTGCCAGCAGTTACTATCCGGACAGCTCCTACGAGCAGTACTTC. It encodes CASSYYPDSSYEQYF.

The chain carries TRBV4-2 and TRBJ2-2, with TRBD2 as a possible D gene (7 bases). Trimming took off 4 bases at V and 6 bases at J, with 24 bases between the two ends. The germline gives CDR1 LGHNA, CDR2 YNFKEQ. The CDR3 contains 18 residues. CDR3 residues: CASSRAGDLRGGPGELFF. CDR3 coding DNA: TGTGCCAGCAGCCGGGCGGGGGACTTAAGAGGGGGGCCCGGGGAGCTGTTTTTT.

The V call is TRBV6-5, the J call TRBJ2-7; D is undetermined. Germline loops: CDR1 MNHEY, CDR2 SVGAGI. This CDR3 has 14 amino acids. Trimming removed 0 bases from V and 0 bases from J, with 6 bases in between. In DNA, the CDR3 is TGTGCCAGCAGTTACTCTGTGAGCTCCTACGAGCAGTACTTC. This translates into CASSYSVSSYEQYF.

The chain carries TRBV18 and TRBJ1-6, with D maybe TRBD1 (5 bases). There are 14 residues in the CDR3. V lost 5 bases to trimming and J lost 3 bases, with 8 bases between them. The germline CDR1 and CDR2 sequences are KGHSH and LQKENI. The CDR3, as DNA: TGTGCCAGCTCATCCCAGGGCTATAATTCACCCCTCCACTTT. Residues: CASSSQGYNSPLHF. The full variable domain, completed using reference TRBV18 and TRBJ1-6, is NAGVMQNPRHLVRRRGQEARLRCSPMKGHSHVYWYRQLPEEGLKFMVYLQKENIIDESGMPKERFSAEFPKEGPSILRIQQVVRGDSAAYFCASSSQGYNSPLHFGNGTRLTVT.

The chain links TRBV9 to TRBJ2-7, with D possibly matching TRBD2 (7 bases). V gave up 6 bases and J gave up 7 bases, with 20 bases separating them. Germline values: CDR1 SGDLS, CDR2 YYNGEE. CDR3 length equals 14 residues. The CDR3 reads CASTPGGGMSEQYF. The CDR3 nucleotides read TGTGCCAGCACCCCCGGCGGGGGCATGTCTGAGCAGTACTTC.

The chain is built from TRBV4-1 and TRBJ1-5; TRBD1 aligns across 7 bases. The CDR3 runs 16 residues. Germline CDR1 reads MGHRA; CDR2 reads YSYEKL. V gave up 1 base and J gave up 0 bases; unmatched junction bases: 3. The CDR3 sequence: CASSQGDSGSNQPQHF. The DNA for the CDR3 is TGCGCCAGCAGCCAAGGGGACAGCGGTAGCAATCAGCCCCAGCATTTT.

The chain employs TRBV5-8 and TRBJ1-1; perhaps TRBD1 as D (6 bases). This CDR3 is 15 amino acids long. Between the trimmed V and J ends, which lost 4 bases and 0 bases, there was a span of 13 bases. Germline CDR1 reads SGHTS; CDR2 reads YDEGEE. The CDR3 spells CASSPGQRMNTEAFF. The CDR3 nucleotides read TGTGCCAGCAGCCCTGGACAGCGGATGAACACTGAAGCTTTCTTT.

V is TRBV5-1 and J is TRBJ2-2; tentatively, D is TRBD1 (5 bases). CDR1 and CDR2 (germline): SGHRS, YFSETQ. Deletions cut 3 bases from V and 4 bases from J, with 10 bases between. CDR3 length equals 14 residues. CDR3 region: CASSYQGTTGELFF. The CDR3 DNA is TGCGCCAGCAGCTATCAGGGTACCACCGGGGAGCTGTTTTTT. The whole variable domain, filled in from reference TRBV5-1 and TRBJ2-2, reads KAGVTQTPRYLIKTRGQQVTLSCSPISGHRSVSWYQQTPGQGLQFLFEYFSETQRNKGNFPGRFSGRQFSNSRSEMNVSTLELGDSALYLCASSYQGTTGELFFGEGSRLTVL.

The J gene is TRBJ2-6, the V gene TRBV7-9; D is perhaps TRBD1 (6 bases). Germline CDR1 and CDR2: SEHNR and FQNEAQ (reference sequence). V shed 5 bases and J shed 0 bases, with 14 bases lying between them. CDR3 length: 17 amino acids. The DNA of the CDR3 is TGTGCCAGCAGCGATTATGACAGGAACTCTGGGGCCAACGTCCTGACTTTC. This codes for CASSDYDRNSGANVLTF.

The chain joins TRBV4-1 to TRBJ1-1, with 8 bases identical to TRBD1. V lost 3 bases, J lost 3 bases, and 6 bases stayed unmatched. Germline values: CDR1 MGHRA, CDR2 YSYEKL. The CDR3 contains 15 residues. The DNA of the CDR3 is TGCGCCAGCAGCCATCGACAGGGGTCCGACACTGAAGCTTTCTTT. Translating it yields CASSHRQGSDTEAFF.

The rearrangement links TRBV11-2 to TRBJ2-5, with 8 bases that match TRBD2. Germline CDR1 reads SGHAT; CDR2 reads FQNNGV. V was pared by 5 bases and J by 5 bases, with 10 bases of the junction left unmatched. The CDR3 runs to 15 residues. CDR3 DNA: TGTGCCAGCAGCGCCCAGGCGTCGGGGGGGGAGACCCAGTACTTC. Translating gives CASSAQASGGETQYF.

The chain carries TRBV18 and TRBJ2-5; tentative D call: TRBD2 (6 bases). Per the germline V gene, CDR1 is KGHSH and CDR2 is LQKENI. The CDR3 covers 16 residues. The V and J ends lost 2 bases and 7 bases respectively, with 20 bases between them. The CDR3 DNA sequence: TGTGCCAGCTCACCAGGGCCCGCTAGCGTGACTGGGACCCAGTACTTC. It yields the protein CASSPGPASVTGTQYF.

The J gene is TRBJ1-2, the V gene TRBV27; D unresolved. This CDR3 contains 13 residues. Germline CDR1 is MNHEY and CDR2 is SMNVEV (reference sequence). V was trimmed by 3 bases and J by 7 bases, leaving 12 bases between them. CDR3 in DNA: TGTGCCAGCAGTTTTGCCAGTGGGAGTGGCTACACCTTC. Translating it yields CASSFASGSGYTF.

The chain recombines TRBV28 with TRBJ2-7, with TRBD1 matching 8 bases. This CDR3 is 12 amino acids long. The J segment lost 6 bases and the V segment lost 5 bases, leaving 3 bases of the junction unmatched. Germline CDR1 MDHEN, CDR2 SYDVKM. CDR3 sequence: CASSRRGREQYF. For the CDR3, the DNA is TGTGCCAGCAGTCGCAGGGGGCGCGAGCAGTACTTC.

The chain recombines TRBV6-2 or TRBV6-3 with TRBJ2-1, with 7 positions matching TRBD2. CDR1 and CDR2 (germline): MNHEY, SVGEGT. V was pared by 0 bases and J by 4 bases, with 0 bases of the junction left unmatched. The CDR3 is 14 residues long. CDR3 protein: CASSYSGGYNEQFF. CDR3 in DNA: TGTGCCAGCAGTTACTCGGGGGGGTACAATGAGCAGTTCTTC.

In its sample, this clone was seen a few times. The J gene is TRBJ1-1, the V gene TRBV18; D perhaps matches TRBD1 (5 bases). The CDR3 has 14 amino acids. Germline loops: CDR1 KGHSH, CDR2 LQKENI. The V and J ends lost 6 bases and 0 bases respectively, with 11 bases between them. DNA of the CDR3: TGTGCCAGCTCCCCAGGACAATTGAACACTGAAGCTTTCTTT. It encodes CASSPGQLNTEAFF.

A single count supports this clone. The chain couples TRBV18 to TRBJ2-3, with 7 bases aligning to TRBD1. Germline V gives CDR1 KGHSH, CDR2 LQKENI. The J segment lost 2 bases and the V segment lost 3 bases, leaving 8 bases of the junction unmatched. The length of the CDR3 is 16 residues. CDR3 protein: CASSPRARGNTDTQYF. In DNA, the CDR3 is TGTGCCAGCTCACCGCGGGCCAGGGGGAACACAGATACGCAGTATTTT.

V usage is TRBV9 and J usage is TRBJ2-3, with D hard to call. The CDR3 sequence is 12 residues long. Germline V CDR1 and CDR2: SGDLS, YYNGEE. Between the trimmed V and J ends, which lost 3 bases and 7 bases, there was a span of 9 bases. The CDR3 region is CASSGAPYTQYF. In nucleotides, the CDR3 is TGTGCCAGCAGCGGGGCCCCGTATACGCAGTATTTT.

This clone was seen once. The V and J genes are TRBV5-1 and TRBJ1-1; 8 bases line up with TRBD1. Trimming removed 3 bases from V and 4 bases from J; junction bases left unmatched: 11. Germline V lookup: CDR1 SGHRS, CDR2 YFSETQ. The CDR3 contains 16 residues. DNA for the CDR3: TGCGCCAGCAGCTCCCAGGGGCAGGGGGCAGGCACTGAAGCTTTCTTT. Translating gives CASSSQGQGAGTEAFF.

The V gene is TRBV19, the J gene TRBJ1-1; no clear D. This CDR3 is built from 13 residues. Trimming removed 2 bases at V and 0 bases at J, with 4 bases between. Germline V gene lookup returns CDR1 LNHDA and CDR2 SQIVND (reference sequence). CDR3 sequence: CASSIQVNTEAFF. Here the CDR3 DNA reads TGTGCCAGTAGTATACAGGTGAACACTGAAGCTTTCTTT.